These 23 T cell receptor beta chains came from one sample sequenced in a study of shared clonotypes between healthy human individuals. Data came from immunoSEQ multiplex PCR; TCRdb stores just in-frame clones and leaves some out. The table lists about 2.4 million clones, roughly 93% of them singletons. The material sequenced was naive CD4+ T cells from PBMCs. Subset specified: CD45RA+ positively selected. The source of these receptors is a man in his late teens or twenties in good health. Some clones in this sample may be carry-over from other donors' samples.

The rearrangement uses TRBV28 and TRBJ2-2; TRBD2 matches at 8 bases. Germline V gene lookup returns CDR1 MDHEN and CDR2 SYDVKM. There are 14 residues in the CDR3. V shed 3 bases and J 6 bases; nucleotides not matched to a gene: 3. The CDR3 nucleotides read TGTGCCAGCAGTTTGGCGGGAGGCCCCGGGGAGCTGTTTTTT. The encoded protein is CASSLAGGPGELFF. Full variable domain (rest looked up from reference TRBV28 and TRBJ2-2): DVKVTQSSRYLVKRTGEKVFLECVQDMDHENMFWYRQDPGLGLRLIYFSYDVKMKEKGDIPEGYSVSREKKERFSLILESASTNQTSMYLCASSLAGGPGELFFGEGSRLTVL.

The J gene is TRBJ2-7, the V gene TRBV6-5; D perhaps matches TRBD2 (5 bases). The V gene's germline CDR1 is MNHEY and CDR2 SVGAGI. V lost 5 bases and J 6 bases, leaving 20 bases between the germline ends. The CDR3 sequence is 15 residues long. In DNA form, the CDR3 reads TGTGCCAGCAGTGCCCGGGGTGCCACGAGCCGCGAGCAGTACTTC. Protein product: CASSARGATSREQYF.

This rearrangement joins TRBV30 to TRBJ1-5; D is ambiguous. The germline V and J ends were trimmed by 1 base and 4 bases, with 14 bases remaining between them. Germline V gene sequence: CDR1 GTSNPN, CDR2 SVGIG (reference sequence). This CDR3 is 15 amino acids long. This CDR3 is CAWSEGSNLNQPQHF. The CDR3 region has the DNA TGTGCCTGGAGTGAGGGCAGTAACTTGAATCAGCCCCAGCATTTT.

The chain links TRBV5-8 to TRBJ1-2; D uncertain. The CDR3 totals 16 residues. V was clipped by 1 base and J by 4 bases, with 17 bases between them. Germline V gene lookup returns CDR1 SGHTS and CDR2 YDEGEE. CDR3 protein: CASSLLGLLRAYGYTF. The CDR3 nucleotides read TGTGCCAGCAGCTTGTTGGGCCTTCTACGGGCCTATGGCTACACCTTC.

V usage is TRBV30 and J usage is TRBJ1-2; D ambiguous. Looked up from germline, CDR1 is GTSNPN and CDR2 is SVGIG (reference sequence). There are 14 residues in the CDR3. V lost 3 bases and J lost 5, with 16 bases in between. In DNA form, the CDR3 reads TGTGCCTGGAGGGGATCCAGAGGCCTATATGGCTACACCTTC. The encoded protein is CAWRGSRGLYGYTF. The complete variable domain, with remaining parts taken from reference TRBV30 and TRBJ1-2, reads SQTIHQWPATLVQPVGSPLSLECTVEGTSNPNLYWYRQAAGRGLQLLFYSVGIGQISSEVPQNLSASRPQDRQFILSSKKLLLSDSGFYLCAWRGSRGLYGYTFGSGTRLTVV.

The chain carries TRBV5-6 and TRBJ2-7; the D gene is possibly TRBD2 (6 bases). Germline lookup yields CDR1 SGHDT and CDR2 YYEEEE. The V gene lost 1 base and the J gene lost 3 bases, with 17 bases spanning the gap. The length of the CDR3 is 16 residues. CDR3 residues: CASSLLGTGQGYEQYF. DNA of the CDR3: TGTGCCAGCAGCTTGCTGGGGACTGGTCAGGGCTACGAGCAGTACTTC.

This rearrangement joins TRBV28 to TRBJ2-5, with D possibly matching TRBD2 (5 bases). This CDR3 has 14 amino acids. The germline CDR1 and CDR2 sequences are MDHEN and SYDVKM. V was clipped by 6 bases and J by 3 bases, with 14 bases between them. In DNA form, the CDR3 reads TGTGCCAGCAGCCCGAGCCGGCGGGAAGAGACCCAGTACTTC. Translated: CASSPSRREETQYF.

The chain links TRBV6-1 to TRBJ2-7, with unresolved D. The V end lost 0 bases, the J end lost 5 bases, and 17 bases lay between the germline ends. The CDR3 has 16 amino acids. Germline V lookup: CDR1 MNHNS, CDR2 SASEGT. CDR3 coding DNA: TGTGCCAGCAGTGAAGCGCTAACGGTCGACGGCCACGAGCAGTACTTC. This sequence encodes CASSEALTVDGHEQYF.

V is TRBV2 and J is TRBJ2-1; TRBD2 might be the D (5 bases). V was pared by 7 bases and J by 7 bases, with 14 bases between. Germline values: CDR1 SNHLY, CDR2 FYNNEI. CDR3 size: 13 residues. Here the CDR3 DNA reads TGTGCCAGCACCTTTTCACGGAGGAATGAGCAGTTCTTC. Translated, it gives CASTFSRRNEQFF.

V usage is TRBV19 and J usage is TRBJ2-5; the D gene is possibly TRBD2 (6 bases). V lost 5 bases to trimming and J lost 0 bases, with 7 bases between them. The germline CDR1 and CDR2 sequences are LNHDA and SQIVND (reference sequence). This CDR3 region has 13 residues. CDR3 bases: TGTGCCAGTAGTCGGACTAACCAAGAGACCCAGTACTTC. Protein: CASSRTNQETQYF.

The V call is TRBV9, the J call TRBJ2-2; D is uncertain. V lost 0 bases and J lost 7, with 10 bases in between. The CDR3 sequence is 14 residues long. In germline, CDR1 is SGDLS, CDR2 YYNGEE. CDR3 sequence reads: CASSVANLGGELFF. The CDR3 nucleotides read TGTGCCAGCAGCGTAGCTAACTTGGGCGGGGAGCTGTTTTTT.

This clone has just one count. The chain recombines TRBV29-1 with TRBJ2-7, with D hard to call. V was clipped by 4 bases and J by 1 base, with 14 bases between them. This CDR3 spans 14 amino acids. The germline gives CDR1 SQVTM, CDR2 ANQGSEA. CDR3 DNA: TGCAGCGTTGGTACGGCAGGAGTTTCCTACGAGCAGTACTTC. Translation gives CSVGTAGVSYEQYF.

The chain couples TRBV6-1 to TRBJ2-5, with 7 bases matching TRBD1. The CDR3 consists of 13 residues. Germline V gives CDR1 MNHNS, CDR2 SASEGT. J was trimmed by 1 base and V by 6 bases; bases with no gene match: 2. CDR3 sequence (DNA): TGTGCCAGCAGGGGACAGCCCCAAGAGACCCAGTACTTC. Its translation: CASRGQPQETQYF.

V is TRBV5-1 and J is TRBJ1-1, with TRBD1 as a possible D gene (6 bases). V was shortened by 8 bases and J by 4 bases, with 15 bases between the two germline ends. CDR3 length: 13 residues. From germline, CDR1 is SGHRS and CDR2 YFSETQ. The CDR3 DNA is TGCGCCAGTCACAGGGAGAAAGGCACTGAAGCTTTCTTT. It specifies CASHREKGTEAFF.

CDR3 sequence (DNA): TGTGCCAGCAGCCGGGACCAGGGTTCGGGAAACACCATATATTTT. Its translation: CASSRDQGSGNTIYF. V is TRBV7-9 and J is TRBJ1-3; a possible D gene is TRBD1 (5 bases). V was shortened by 5 bases and J by 4 bases, with 15 bases between the two germline ends. The CDR3 extends over 15 amino acids. Germline V gives CDR1 SEHNR, CDR2 FQNEAQ (reference sequence).

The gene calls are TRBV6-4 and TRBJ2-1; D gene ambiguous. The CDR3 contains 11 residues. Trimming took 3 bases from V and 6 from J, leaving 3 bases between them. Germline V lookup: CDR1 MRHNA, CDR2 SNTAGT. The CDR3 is CASSELNEQFF. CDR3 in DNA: TGTGCCAGCAGTGAACTCAATGAGCAGTTCTTC.

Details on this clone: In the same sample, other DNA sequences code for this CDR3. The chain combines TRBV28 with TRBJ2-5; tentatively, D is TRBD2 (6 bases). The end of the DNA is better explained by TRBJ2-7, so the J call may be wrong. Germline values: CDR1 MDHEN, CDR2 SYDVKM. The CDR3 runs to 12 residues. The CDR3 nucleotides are TGTGCCAGCAGTCTCGGAGGGTACGAGCAGTACTTC. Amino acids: CASSLGGYEQYF.

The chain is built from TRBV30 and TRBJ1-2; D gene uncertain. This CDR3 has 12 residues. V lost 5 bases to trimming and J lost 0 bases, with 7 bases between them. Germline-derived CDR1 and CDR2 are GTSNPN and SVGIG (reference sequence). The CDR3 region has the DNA TGTGCCTGGGGACCCTCTAACTATGGCTACACCTTC. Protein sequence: CAWGPSNYGYTF. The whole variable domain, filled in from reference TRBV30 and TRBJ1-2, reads SQTIHQWPATLVQPVGSPLSLECTVEGTSNPNLYWYRQAAGRGLQLLFYSVGIGQISSEVPQNLSASRPQDRQFILSSKKLLLSDSGFYLCAWGPSNYGYTFGSGTRLTVV.

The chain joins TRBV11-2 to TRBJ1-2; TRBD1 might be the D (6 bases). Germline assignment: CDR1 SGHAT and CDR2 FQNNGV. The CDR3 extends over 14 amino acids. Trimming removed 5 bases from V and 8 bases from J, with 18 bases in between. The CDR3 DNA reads TGTGCCAGCAGCCCCCAGGGGAACTATCTCGGCTACACCTTC. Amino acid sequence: CASSPQGNYLGYTF. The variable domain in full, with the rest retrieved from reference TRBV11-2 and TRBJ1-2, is EAGVAQSPRYKIIEKRQSVAFWCNPISGHATLYWYQQILGQGPKLLIQFQNNGVVDDSQLPKDRFSAERLKGVDSTLKIQPAKLEDSAVYLCASSPQGNYLGYTFGSGTRLTVV.

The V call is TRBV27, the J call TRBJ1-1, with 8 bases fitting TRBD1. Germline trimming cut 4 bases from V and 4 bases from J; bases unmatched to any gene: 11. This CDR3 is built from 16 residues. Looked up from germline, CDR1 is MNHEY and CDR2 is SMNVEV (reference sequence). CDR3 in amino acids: CASSSQGAAGITEAFF. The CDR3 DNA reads TGTGCCAGCAGTTCGCAGGGGGCGGCGGGGATCACTGAAGCTTTCTTT.

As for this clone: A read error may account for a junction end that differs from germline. The CDR3 DNA follows: TGTGCCAGCAGTTTCTCAAATGGACCCCTCCGCTTC. Translation: CASSFSNGPLRF. The chain links TRBV28 to TRBJ1-2; D is undetermined. In germline, CDR1 is MDHEN, CDR2 SYDVKM. This CDR3 has 12 residues.

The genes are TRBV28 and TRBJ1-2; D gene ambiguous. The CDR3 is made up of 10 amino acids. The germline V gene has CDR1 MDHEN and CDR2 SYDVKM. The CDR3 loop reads CGYGNYGYTF. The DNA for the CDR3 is TGTGGCTATGGGAACTATGGCTACACCTTC.

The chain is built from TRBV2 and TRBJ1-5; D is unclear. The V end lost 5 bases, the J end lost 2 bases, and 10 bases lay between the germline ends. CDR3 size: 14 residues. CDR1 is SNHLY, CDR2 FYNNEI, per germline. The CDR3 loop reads CASSSRAGNQPQHF. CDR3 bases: TGTGCCAGCAGTTCCCGGGCCGGCAATCAGCCCCAGCATTTT.